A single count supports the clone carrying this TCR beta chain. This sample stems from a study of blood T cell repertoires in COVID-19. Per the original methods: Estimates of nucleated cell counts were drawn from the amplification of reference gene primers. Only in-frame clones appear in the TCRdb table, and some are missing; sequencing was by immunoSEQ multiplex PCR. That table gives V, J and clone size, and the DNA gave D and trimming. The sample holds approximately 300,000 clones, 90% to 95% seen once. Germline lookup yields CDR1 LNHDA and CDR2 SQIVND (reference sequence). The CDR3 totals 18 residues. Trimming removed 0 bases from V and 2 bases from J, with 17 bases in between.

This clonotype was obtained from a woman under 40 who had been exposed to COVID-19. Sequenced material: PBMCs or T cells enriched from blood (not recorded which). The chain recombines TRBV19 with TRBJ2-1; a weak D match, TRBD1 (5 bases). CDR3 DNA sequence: TGTGCCAGTAGTATAGATCAAAGGGGCCAAGGCCCCTACAATGAGCAGTTCTTC. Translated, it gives CASSIDQRGQGPYNEQFF. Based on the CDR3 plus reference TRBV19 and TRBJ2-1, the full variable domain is DGGITQSPKYLFRKEGQNVTLSCEQNLNHDAMYWYRQDPGQGLRLIYYSQIVNDFQKGDIAEGYSVSREKKESFPLTVTSAQKNPTAFYLCASSIDQRGQGPYNEQFFGPGTRLTVL.